The rows below give T cell receptor beta chains drawn from one sample of a study of T cell responses to AZD1222 COVID-19 vaccine. The table came from immunoSEQ multiplex PCR; TCRdb's copy has only in-frame clones and leaves some out. The sample yields roughly 150,000 clones, less than 95% seen once. Sequencing used peripheral blood, obtained on day 0 of AZD1222 vaccination. These TCRs come from an adult in good health. Both conserved end residues are part of each CDR3. Fields, in order: V gene, CDR3 protein.

v_gene: TRBV25-1; CDR3aa: CASSVGDGYGYTF
v_gene: TRBV29-1; CDR3aa: CSVEEGPQGGYTF
v_gene: TRBV25-1; CDR3aa: CASTRQEGTEAFF
v_gene: TRBV7-9; CDR3aa: CASSLYDGTKYEKLFF
v_gene: TRBV30; CDR3aa: CAWSVGQFYEKLFF
v_gene: TRBV7-5; CDR3aa: CARSLAGGAETQYF
v_gene: TRBV27; CDR3aa: CASSPGLAGHTDTQYF
v_gene: TRBV4-2; CDR3aa: CASSTAEGSYEQYF
v_gene: TRBV6-2/TRBV6-3; CDR3aa: CASSSPPGTLRGEKLFF
v_gene: TRBV28; CDR3aa: CASSSRTGGNQPQHF
v_gene: TRBV30; CDR3aa: CAWSLSGRYNEQFF
v_gene: TRBV6-4; CDR3aa: CASSESGNQPQHF
v_gene: TRBV5-1; CDR3aa: CASSLEGYEQYF
v_gene: TRBV19; CDR3aa: CASSIGEGDYGYTF
v_gene: TRBV11-2; CDR3aa: CASSLDWGRQTEAFF
v_gene: TRBV10-2; CDR3aa: CASSDALTRPSDTQYF
v_gene: TRBV10-3; CDR3aa: CAISEDRGAGVYNEQFF
v_gene: TRBV30; CDR3aa: CAWSVQMGDRFNQPQHF
v_gene: TRBV7-9; CDR3aa: CASSSGVVDYTF
v_gene: TRBV30; CDR3aa: CAWSVDRGRREQFF
v_gene: TRBV14; CDR3aa: CASSQVGRLGYGYTF
v_gene: TRBV5-1; CDR3aa: CASSTGNNEQFF
v_gene: TRBV19; CDR3aa: CASSLTALRGDHYGYTF
v_gene: TRBV7-2; CDR3aa: CASSLSAGVPNTEAFF
v_gene: TRBV21-1; CDR3aa: CASSKGTPPVTGANVLTF
v_gene: TRBV11-2; CDR3aa: CASSTGQVLMNTEAFF
v_gene: TRBV3-1/TRBV3-2; CDR3aa: CASSQGGGRTGLIF
v_gene: TRBV28; CDR3aa: CASSLQGDYGYTF
v_gene: TRBV5-1; CDR3aa: CASSLEGSATNEKLFF
v_gene: TRBV2; CDR3aa: CASRETGGSYEQYF
v_gene: TRBV9; CDR3aa: CASSELAGSYEQYF
v_gene: TRBV6-4; CDR3aa: CASRTGTALRQEYEQYF
v_gene: TRBV5-8; CDR3aa: CASSSGTSGTEGVYNEQFF
v_gene: TRBV4-2; CDR3aa: CASSQVTSGRDSTDTQYF
v_gene: TRBV6-2/TRBV6-3; CDR3aa: CASSWDSGANVLTF
v_gene: TRBV5-8; CDR3aa: CASTSLNEKLFF
v_gene: TRBV2; CDR3aa: CASSDSGTESSGANVLTF
v_gene: TRBV30; CDR3aa: CAWRGPGETQYF
v_gene: TRBV27; CDR3aa: CASSLWGDEQYF
v_gene: TRBV10-3; CDR3aa: CAISGNRENTEAFF
v_gene: TRBV12-3/TRBV12-4; CDR3aa: CASSLAGGAQYF
v_gene: TRBV19; CDR3aa: CASSIVDTDTQYF
v_gene: TRBV18; CDR3aa: CASSPGLAGTNEQFF
v_gene: TRBV20-1; CDR3aa: CSASHSFHAEAFF
v_gene: TRBV27; CDR3aa: CASSVLSGGGYGYTF
v_gene: TRBV7-9; CDR3aa: CASSQGQGREKLFF
v_gene: TRBV30; CDR3aa: CAWSDPPGVAKNIQYF
v_gene: TRBV7-8; CDR3aa: CASSQGTTINEKLFF
v_gene: TRBV20-1; CDR3aa: CSARGTGSKYF
v_gene: TRBV12-3/TRBV12-4; CDR3aa: CASSFGTGGKLFF
v_gene: TRBV11-2; CDR3aa: CASGRTRGEAGNTEAFF
v_gene: TRBV6-1; CDR3aa: CASSEAGYQPQHF
v_gene: TRBV9; CDR3aa: CASSVGGDAPNEKLFF